This TCR beta chain derives from a study of patients and donors after allogeneic stem cell transplantation. TCRdb reprocessed the RT-PCR reads via MiXCR and lists one record per CDR3 protein. The sample has about a million distinct CDR3 sequences; approximately 19% are singletons. V was shortened by 3 bases and J by 0 bases, with 18 bases between the two germline ends. The V gene's germline CDR1 is KGHSH and CDR2 LQKENI. The CDR3 runs 18 residues. The sample holds a few counts of this clonotype. The J gene is TRBJ1-5, the V gene TRBV18; D uncertain. This TCR was sampled from a human donor who was either an allogeneic HSCT recipient or a stem cell or donor lymphocyte infusion donor (not recorded which). It is not recorded whose cells these are; they may come from a transplant donor. Sequenced sample: blood, either unsorted or a sorted T cell fraction (not recorded which). The CDR3 nucleotides are TGTGCCAGCTCACCCACCGCCCGAGGGTCCCATAGCAATCAGCCCCAGCATTTT. This translates into CASSPTARGSHSNQPQHF.